This T cell receptor (beta chain) was recovered during a study of control samples from healthy donors and cancer patients. The V gene lost 4 bases and the J gene lost 0 bases, with 16 bases spanning the gap. CDR1 is LNHDA and CDR2 is SQIVND in the germline V gene (reference sequence). CDR3 length: 18 residues. Assay: immunoSEQ multiplex PCR; the TCRdb copy retains only in-frame clones and omits some. The data contain about 150,000 clones, roughly 92% of them seen just once; the ten biggest clones take up roughly 2.3%. The V and J genes are TRBV19 and TRBJ2-6; D is tentatively TRBD1 or TRBD2 (5 bases each). The sequencing input was blood. The receptor was isolated from a man aged 45-65 years in good health. CDR3 protein: CASSKIGTAPSGANVLTF. The CDR3 nucleotides read TGTGCCAGTAGTAAGATCGGGACGGCCCCCTCTGGGGCCAACGTCCTGACTTTC.